One and the same sample provided the 12 T cell receptor beta chains below, sequenced in a study of blood T cells in healthy people across ages. Sample-barcoded 5' priming and a J-beta primer mix drove a second PCR of roughly 6 to 12 cycles. TCRdb passed the 5' RACE reads through MiXCR, listing each CDR3 protein once. This repertoire shows around 1,000,000 distinct CDR3 sequences, more than 30% found once; its top ten account for roughly 13%. Sequencing input: blood. All receptors derive from a young man in good health.

This clonotype was seen a handful of times. This chain joins TRBV29-1 and TRBJ2-3, with D tentatively TRBD2 (6 bases). V lost 5 bases to trimming and J lost 0 bases, with 24 bases between them. This CDR3 region has 18 residues. The germline CDR1 and CDR2 sequences are SQVTM and ANQGSEA. The CDR3 bases are TGCAGCGTTTGGGGGGAGACGGAGGGGCCATCCAGCACAGATACGCAGTATTTT. This codes for CSVWGETEGPSSTDTQYF.

This chain's CDR3 is CASSPVGQGSGYTF. Written as DNA, the CDR3 is TGCGCCAGCAGCCCCGTTGGCCAGGGGAGTGGCTACACCTTC. The gene calls are TRBV5-1 and TRBJ1-2; tentative D call: TRBD1 (6 bases). Germline-derived CDR1 and CDR2 are SGHRS and YFSETQ. There are 14 residues in the CDR3. The V end lost 4 bases, the J end lost 7 bases, and 17 bases lay between the germline ends. Full variable domain (missing parts from reference TRBV5-1 and TRBJ1-2): KAGVTQTPRYLIKTRGQQVTLSCSPISGHRSVSWYQQTPGQGLQFLFEYFSETQRNKGNFPGRFSGRQFSNSRSEMNVSTLELGDSALYLCASSPVGQGSGYTFGSGTRLTVV.

This clonotype was recorded once. The chain employs TRBV20-1 and TRBJ2-5; no clear D gene. The CDR3 sequence is 10 residues long. Germline-derived CDR1 and CDR2 are DFQATT and SNEGSKA (reference sequence). V was shortened by 5 bases and J by 2 bases, with 3 bases between the two germline ends. The CDR3 spells CSAYQETQYF. The DNA of the CDR3 is TGCAGTGCTTATCAAGAGACCCAGTACTTC.

V is TRBV7-9 and J is TRBJ2-3; D unresolved. With 5 bases removed from V and 8 bases from J, the gap between germline ends came to 11 bases. CDR3 length: 12 residues. The germline CDR1 and CDR2 sequences are SEHNR and FQNEAQ (reference sequence). The CDR3: CASSAFTPTQYF. The DNA for the CDR3 is TGTGCCAGCAGCGCCTTTACGCCTACGCAGTATTTT.

Only a few counts were recorded for this clonotype. This chain joins TRBV25-1 and TRBJ1-2, with TRBD1 matching 8 bases. Germline CDR1 reads MGHDK; CDR2 reads SYGVNS. Unmatched junction bases numbered 7, after V lost 6 bases and J lost 4 bases. CDR3 length equals 14 residues. For the CDR3, the DNA is TGTGCCAGCAGACGACAGGGGACGGGCTATGGCTACACCTTC. As protein: CASRRQGTGYGYTF.

The rearrangement links TRBV14 to TRBJ2-3; D gene unclear. This CDR3 has 14 amino acids. Trimming took off 0 bases at V and 2 bases at J, with 6 bases between the two ends. Germline CDR1 reads SGHDN; CDR2 reads FVKESK. This CDR3 is CASSQEGYTDTQYF. In DNA form, the CDR3 reads TGTGCCAGCAGCCAAGAGGGATACACAGATACGCAGTATTTT.

This clonotype has only a few counts. The V call is TRBV13, the J call TRBJ2-1; D ambiguous. Trimming pared 5 bases from V and 6 bases from J, leaving 8 bases between. The length of the CDR3 is 12 residues. The germline V gene encodes CDR1 PRHDT and CDR2 FYEKMQ (reference sequence). The CDR3 sequence: CASSPAINEQFF. The CDR3 DNA follows: TGTGCCAGCAGCCCCGCAATCAATGAGCAGTTCTTC.

The genes are TRBV7-9 and TRBJ1-2, with a tentative D call TRBD1 (5 bases). V shed 1 base and J shed 6 bases, with 9 bases lying between them. Germline V lookup: CDR1 SEHNR, CDR2 FQNEAQ (reference sequence). This CDR3 is 13 amino acids long. The DNA for the CDR3 is TGTGCCAGCAGCTTAGATGTCAGGGATGGCTACACCTTC. It is translated as CASSLDVRDGYTF.

V is TRBV20-1 and J is TRBJ1-4; D is uncertain. CDR1 is DFQATT, CDR2 SNEGSKA, per germline (reference sequence). V shed 3 bases and J shed 6 bases, with 14 bases lying between them. CDR3 length: 14 amino acids. The CDR3 DNA reads TGCAGTGCTAGTGAAGGGTCGTTATATGAAAAACTGTTTTTT. It encodes CSASEGSLYEKLFF.

This clonotype was seen only a few times. The rearrangement links TRBV4-2 to TRBJ1-6; D is unresolved. CDR1 and CDR2 (germline): LGHNA, YNFKEQ. Trimming removed 1 base from V and 7 bases from J, with 8 bases in between. The CDR3 runs 14 residues. The CDR3 DNA is TGTGCCAGCAGCCAAGGAGGGAAGAATTCACCCCTCCACTTT. It encodes CASSQGGKNSPLHF.

This clonotype was counted only a few times. The chain is built from TRBV6-6 and TRBJ2-7; 9 positions agree with TRBD1. The V gene's germline CDR1 is MNHNY and CDR2 SVGAGI (reference sequence). V was clipped by 5 bases and J by 5 bases; unmatched bases: 10. The CDR3 contains 15 residues. The CDR3 DNA is TGTGCCAGCAGTCTCGGACAGGGGAGGATCGACGAGCAGTACTTC. Protein product: CASSLGQGRIDEQYF.

This clonotype has just a few counts. V and J are TRBV21-1 and TRBJ1-2. TRBV21-1 is shown as a pseudogene. The CDR3 runs 13 residues. CDR3 sequence: CASSKVADYGYTF. Here the CDR3 DNA reads TGTGCCAGCAGCAAAGTGGCGGACTATGGCTACACCTTC.